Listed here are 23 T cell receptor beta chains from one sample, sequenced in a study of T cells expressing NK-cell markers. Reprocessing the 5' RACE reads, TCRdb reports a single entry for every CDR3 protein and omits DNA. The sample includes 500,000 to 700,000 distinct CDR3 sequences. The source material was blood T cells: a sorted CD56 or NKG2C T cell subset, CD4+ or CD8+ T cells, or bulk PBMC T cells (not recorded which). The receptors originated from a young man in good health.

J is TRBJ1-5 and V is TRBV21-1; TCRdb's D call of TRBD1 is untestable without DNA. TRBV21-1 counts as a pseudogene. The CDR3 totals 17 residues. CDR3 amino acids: CASSKFRDRSPNQPQHF.

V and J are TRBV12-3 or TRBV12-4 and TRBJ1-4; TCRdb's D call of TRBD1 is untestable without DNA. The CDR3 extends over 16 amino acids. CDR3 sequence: CASSSGQGSTNEKLFF.

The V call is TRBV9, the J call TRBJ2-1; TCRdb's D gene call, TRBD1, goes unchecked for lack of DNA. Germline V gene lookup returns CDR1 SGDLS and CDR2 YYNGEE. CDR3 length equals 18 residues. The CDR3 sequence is CASSVSGTTKGGYNEQFF.

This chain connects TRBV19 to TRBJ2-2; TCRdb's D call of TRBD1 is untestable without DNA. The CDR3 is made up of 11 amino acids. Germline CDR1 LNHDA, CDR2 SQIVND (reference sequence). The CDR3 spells CAGPPTGELFF.

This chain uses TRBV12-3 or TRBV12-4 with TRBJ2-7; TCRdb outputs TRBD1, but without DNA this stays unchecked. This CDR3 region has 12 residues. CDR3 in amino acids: CASSWDTEEQYF.

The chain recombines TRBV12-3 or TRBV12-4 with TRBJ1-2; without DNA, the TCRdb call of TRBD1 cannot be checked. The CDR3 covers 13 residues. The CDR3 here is CASSPAGGDGYTF.

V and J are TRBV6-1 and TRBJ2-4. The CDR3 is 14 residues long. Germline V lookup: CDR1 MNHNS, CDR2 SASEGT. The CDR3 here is CASSEHIAKNIQYF.

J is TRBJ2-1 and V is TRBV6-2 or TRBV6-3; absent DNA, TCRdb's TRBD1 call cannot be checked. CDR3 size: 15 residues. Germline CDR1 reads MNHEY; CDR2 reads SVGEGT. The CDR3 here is CASTPEAPVSNEQFF.

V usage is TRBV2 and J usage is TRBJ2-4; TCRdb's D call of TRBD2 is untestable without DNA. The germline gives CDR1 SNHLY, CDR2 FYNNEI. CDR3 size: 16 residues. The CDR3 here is CASSRRAVGLKNIQYF.

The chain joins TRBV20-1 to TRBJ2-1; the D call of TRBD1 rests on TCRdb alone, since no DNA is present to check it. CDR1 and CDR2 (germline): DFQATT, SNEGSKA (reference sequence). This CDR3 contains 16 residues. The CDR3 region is CSARGGTTSSYNEQFF.

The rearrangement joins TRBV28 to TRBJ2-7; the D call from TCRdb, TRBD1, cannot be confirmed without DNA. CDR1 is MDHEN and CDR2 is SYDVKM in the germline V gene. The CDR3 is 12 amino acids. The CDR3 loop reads CASSPYRQGNYF.

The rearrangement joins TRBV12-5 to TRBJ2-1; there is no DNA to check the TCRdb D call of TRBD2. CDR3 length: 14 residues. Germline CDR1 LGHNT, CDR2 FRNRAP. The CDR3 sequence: CASGTSGSYNEQFF.

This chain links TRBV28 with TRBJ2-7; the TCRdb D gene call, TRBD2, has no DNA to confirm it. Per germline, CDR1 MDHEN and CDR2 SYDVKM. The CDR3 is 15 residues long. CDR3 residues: CASSLGGGAAYEQYF.

CDR3 amino acids: CSTTSGRDLANEQFF. The chain joins TRBV29-1 to TRBJ2-1; absent DNA, TCRdb's TRBD2 call cannot be checked. Germline V gives CDR1 SQVTM, CDR2 ANQGSEA. The CDR3 length is 15 residues.

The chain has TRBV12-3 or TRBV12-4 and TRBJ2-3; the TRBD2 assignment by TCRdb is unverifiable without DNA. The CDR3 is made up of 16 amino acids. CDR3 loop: CASSRTHTGDTDTQYF.

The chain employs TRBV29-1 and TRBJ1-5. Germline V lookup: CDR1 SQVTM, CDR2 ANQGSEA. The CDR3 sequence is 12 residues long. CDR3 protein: CSVGLSNQPQHF.

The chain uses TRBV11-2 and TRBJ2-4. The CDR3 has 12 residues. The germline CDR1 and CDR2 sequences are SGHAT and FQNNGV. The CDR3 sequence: CASSLESNIQYF.

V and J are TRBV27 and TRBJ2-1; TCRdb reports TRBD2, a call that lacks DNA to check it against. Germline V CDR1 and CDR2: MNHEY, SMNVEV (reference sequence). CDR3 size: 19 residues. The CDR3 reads CASSLSRLAGQAYYNEQFF.

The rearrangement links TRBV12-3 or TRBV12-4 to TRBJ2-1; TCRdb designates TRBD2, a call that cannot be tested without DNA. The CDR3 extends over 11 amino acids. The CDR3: CASTLGEVEFF.

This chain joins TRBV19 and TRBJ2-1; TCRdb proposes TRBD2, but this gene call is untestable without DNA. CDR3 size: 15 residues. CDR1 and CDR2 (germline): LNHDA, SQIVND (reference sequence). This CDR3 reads CASSTSAALNNEQFF.

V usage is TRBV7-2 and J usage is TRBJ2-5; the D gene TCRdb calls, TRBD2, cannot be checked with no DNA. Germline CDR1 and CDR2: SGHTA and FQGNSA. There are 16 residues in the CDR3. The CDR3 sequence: CASSLVASGRRVGQYF.

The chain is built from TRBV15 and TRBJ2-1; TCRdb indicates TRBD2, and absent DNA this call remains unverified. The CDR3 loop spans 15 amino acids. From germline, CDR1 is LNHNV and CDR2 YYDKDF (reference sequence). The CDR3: CATAIRRKTYNEQFF.

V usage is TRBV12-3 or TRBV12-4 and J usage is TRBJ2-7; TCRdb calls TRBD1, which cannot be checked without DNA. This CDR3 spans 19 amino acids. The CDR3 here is CASSFRRGTGLASLNEQYF.